This entry lists 11 T cell receptor beta chains sequenced from one sample in a study of T cell repertoires in cytomegalovirus infection. TCRdb re-derived calls from the reads in MiXCR, one entry per CDR3 protein. The sample has some 270,000 distinct CDR3 sequences; over 15% are singletons. The sequencing sample was made of CD8+ T cells from PBMCs. These receptors all come from a human donor in good health (CMV status not recorded). Some clones in this sample may be carry-over from other donors' samples.

This clonotype was counted ten times or more. In DNA form, the CDR3 reads TGTGCCAGCAGCCGACAGCTGGGAAATCAGCCCCAGCATTTT. It specifies CASSRQLGNQPQHF. The chain carries TRBV28 and TRBJ1-5, with D possibly matching TRBD1 (5 bases). V was pared by 6 bases and J by 4 bases, with 13 bases between. CDR3 size: 14 residues. Germline CDR1 MDHEN, CDR2 SYDVKM.

The sample holds a few counts of this clonotype. The V call is TRBV7-8, the J call TRBJ2-3, with 7 positions matching TRBD2. The germline V gene has CDR1 SGHVS and CDR2 FQNEAQ. After removal of 1 base from V and 3 bases from J, the junction contained 7 bases not matched to a gene. The CDR3 runs to 16 residues. The chain's CDR3 is CASSLDPAGITDTQYF. For the CDR3, the DNA is TGTGCCAGCAGCTTAGATCCAGCGGGGATAACAGATACGCAGTATTTT.

This clonotype was seen a few times. The J gene is TRBJ2-7, the V gene TRBV5-1, with D unresolved. Trimming took off 5 bases at V and 0 bases at J, with 9 bases between the two ends. The CDR3 has 13 residues. Germline V gene sequence: CDR1 SGHRS, CDR2 YFSETQ. The CDR3, as DNA: TGCGCCAGCAGATATGGAACCTCCTACGAGCAGTACTTC. Protein sequence: CASRYGTSYEQYF.

This rearrangement joins TRBV7-9 to TRBJ2-7; no definite D call. Per germline, CDR1 SEHNR and CDR2 FQNEAQ (reference sequence). This CDR3 region has 13 residues. V shed 4 bases and J shed 1 base, with 8 bases lying between them. The CDR3: CASSSVQSYEQYF. CDR3 in DNA: TGTGCCAGCAGCTCCGTACAGTCCTACGAGCAGTACTTC.

Written as DNA, the CDR3 is TGTGCCAGCAGCTTGGGGTGGGGGCTAGCGGACGCGAACACCGGGGAGCTGTTTTTT. This gives the protein CASSLGWGLADANTGELFF. The chain carries TRBV5-4 and TRBJ2-2; the D gene is possibly TRBD2 (7 bases). This CDR3 is built from 19 residues. In germline, CDR1 is SGHNT, CDR2 YYREEE (reference sequence). The V end was cut by 0 bases, the J end by 0 bases, with 18 bases between.

This clonotype was detected a few times. This chain connects TRBV19 to TRBJ1-2; D is unresolved. This CDR3 is 14 amino acids long. V shed 6 bases and J shed 4 bases, with 15 bases lying between them. Germline V gene data show CDR1 as LNHDA and CDR2 as SQIVND (reference sequence). CDR3 protein: CASSWATARYGYTF. DNA of the CDR3: TGTGCCAGTAGCTGGGCGACCGCCCGCTATGGCTACACCTTC.

V gene TRBV4-2 combines with J gene TRBJ2-5, with D unresolved. Germline-derived CDR1 and CDR2 are LGHNA and YNFKEQ. The germline V and J ends were trimmed by 0 bases and 2 bases, with 10 bases remaining between them. The CDR3 runs 15 residues. The CDR3 nucleotides read TGTGCCAGCAGCCAAGAACGGACCGGACAAGAGACCCAGTACTTC. Protein sequence: CASSQERTGQETQYF.

This clonotype was observed many times. V and J are TRBV7-2 and TRBJ2-4, with TRBD1 as a possible D gene (5 bases). The CDR3 is 13 amino acids. Germline CDR1 and CDR2: SGHTA and FQGNSA. V was clipped by 2 bases and J by 8 bases, with 10 bases between them. The CDR3 loop is CASSLWQGDIQYF. Written as DNA, the CDR3 is TGTGCCAGCAGCTTATGGCAGGGTGACATTCAGTACTTC.

This clonotype was detected ten times or more. The J gene is TRBJ2-1, the V gene TRBV7-8; no firm D call. V lost 2 bases and J lost 6, with 20 bases in between. Germline CDR1 and CDR2: SGHVS and FQNEAQ. The CDR3 extends over 17 amino acids. As DNA, the CDR3 is TGTGCCAGCAGCTTACGTCCTGGTACCGTCCCTGCCAATGAGCAGTTCTTC. The encoded protein is CASSLRPGTVPANEQFF.

For the CDR3, the DNA is TGTGCCAGCAACCTAAGGGTAGTTGCGCCGGGACTAGCGGACAATGAGCAGTTCTTC. This translates into CASNLRVVAPGLADNEQFF. The V gene is TRBV7-2, the J gene TRBJ2-1; 11 bases are shared with TRBD2. The CDR3 contains 19 residues. V was pared by 7 bases and J by 5 bases, with 19 bases of the junction left unmatched. Germline CDR1 reads SGHTA; CDR2 reads FQGNSA.

A few counts support this clonotype. The rearrangement uses TRBV5-5 and TRBJ2-7; weak D call: TRBD1 (6 bases). Germline V gene sequence: CDR1 SGHKS, CDR2 YYEKEE (reference sequence). The length of the CDR3 is 15 residues. V was trimmed by 1 base and J by 2 bases, leaving 13 bases between them. The CDR3 nucleotides are TGTGCCAGCAGCTTGTACTGGACAGTGGCCTACGAGCAGTACTTC. Residues: CASSLYWTVAYEQYF.